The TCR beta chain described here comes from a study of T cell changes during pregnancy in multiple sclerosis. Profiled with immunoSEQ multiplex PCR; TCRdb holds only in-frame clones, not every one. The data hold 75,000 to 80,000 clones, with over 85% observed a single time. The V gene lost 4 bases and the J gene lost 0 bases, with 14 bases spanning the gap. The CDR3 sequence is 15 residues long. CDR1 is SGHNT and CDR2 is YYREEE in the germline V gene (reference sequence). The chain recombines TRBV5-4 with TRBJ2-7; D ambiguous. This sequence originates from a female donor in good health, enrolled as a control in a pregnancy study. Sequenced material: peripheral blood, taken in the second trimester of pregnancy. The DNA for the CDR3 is TGTGCCAGCAGCCCCCCTGGCCAGTTCTCCTACGAGCAGTACTTC. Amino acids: CASSPPGQFSYEQYF.